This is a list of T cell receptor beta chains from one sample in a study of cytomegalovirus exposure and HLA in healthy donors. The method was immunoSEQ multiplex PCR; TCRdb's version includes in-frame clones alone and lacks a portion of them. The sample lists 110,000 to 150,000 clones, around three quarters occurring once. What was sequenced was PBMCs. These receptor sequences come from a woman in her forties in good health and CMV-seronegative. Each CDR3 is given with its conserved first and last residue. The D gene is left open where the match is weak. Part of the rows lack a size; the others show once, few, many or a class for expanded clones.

cdr3_nt: TGTGCCAGCTCCGGGGAGGAGGGGGCTGTGACTGAAGCTTTCTTT; cdr3_aa: CASSGEEGAVTEAFF; d_call: TRBD1; clone_size: .; j_call: TRBJ1-1; v_call: TRBV19
cdr3_nt: TGTGCCAGCACCGGGGGACAGGGGGAGCACGAGCAGTACTTC; cdr3_aa: CASTGGQGEHEQYF; d_call: TRBD1; clone_size: .; j_call: TRBJ2-7; v_call: TRBV6-5
cdr3_nt: TGTGCCACCAGCGCACAGGGTTTAGCGGGGTACAATGAGCAGTTCTTC; cdr3_aa: CATSAQGLAGYNEQFF; d_call: TRBD2; clone_size: .; j_call: TRBJ2-1; v_call: TRBV15
cdr3_nt: TGCGCCAGCAGCCCCGCACAGGACAGAGTGAACACTGAAGCTTTCTTT; cdr3_aa: CASSPAQDRVNTEAFF; d_call: .; clone_size: .; j_call: TRBJ1-1; v_call: TRBV4-1
cdr3_nt: TGTGCCTGGGCGACAGGGTATGACACTGAAGCTTTCTTT; cdr3_aa: CAWATGYDTEAFF; d_call: TRBD1; clone_size: .; j_call: TRBJ1-1; v_call: TRBV30
cdr3_nt: TGCGCCAGCAGTAGGACGGGGGGGAGCACCGGGGAGCTGTTTTTT; cdr3_aa: CASSRTGGSTGELFF; d_call: TRBD2; clone_size: .; j_call: TRBJ2-2; v_call: TRBV5-1
cdr3_nt: TGTGCCAGCAGATGGGGACTAGCGGGGGGCTCTTCCTACGAGCAGTACTTC; cdr3_aa: CASRWGLAGGSSYEQYF; d_call: TRBD2; clone_size: .; j_call: TRBJ2-7; v_call: TRBV2
cdr3_nt: TGTGCCAGCAAGCAAATTGGGACTAGCGGCTCCTACGAGCAGTACTTC; cdr3_aa: CASKQIGTSGSYEQYF; d_call: TRBD2; clone_size: .; j_call: TRBJ2-7; v_call: TRBV28
cdr3_nt: TGCGCCAGCAGCTTGGGGCAGGGGGACATTCAGTACTTC; cdr3_aa: CASSLGQGDIQYF; d_call: TRBD1; clone_size: .; j_call: TRBJ2-4; v_call: TRBV5-1
cdr3_nt: TGTGCCAGCAGCTTAGCCCCCCCGGGGGAGACCCAGTACTTC; cdr3_aa: CASSLAPPGETQYF; d_call: .; clone_size: few; j_call: TRBJ2-5; v_call: TRBV7-9
cdr3_nt: TGCAGCGGGGACAGGGGGTCCAATGAGCAGTTCTTC; cdr3_aa: CSGDRGSNEQFF; d_call: TRBD1; clone_size: .; j_call: TRBJ2-1; v_call: TRBV29-1
cdr3_nt: TGTGCCAGCAGTGAATGGGAGGGGAATCAGCCCCAGCATTTT; cdr3_aa: CASSEWEGNQPQHF; d_call: .; clone_size: .; j_call: TRBJ1-5; v_call: TRBV25-1
cdr3_nt: TGTGCCAGCAGCTTGTTCGGGGCGCGGGGTGAAAAACTGTTTTTT; cdr3_aa: CASSLFGARGEKLFF; d_call: .; clone_size: .; j_call: TRBJ1-4; v_call: TRBV5-8
cdr3_nt: TGTGCCAGCAGCCCGAACAGGGGAGGCGAGCAGTACTTC; cdr3_aa: CASSPNRGGEQYF; d_call: .; clone_size: .; j_call: TRBJ2-7; v_call: TRBV7-2
cdr3_nt: TGTGCCAGCAGCTCGTCCGTCTCAGCCAAAAACATTCAGTACTTC; cdr3_aa: CASSSSVSAKNIQYF; d_call: .; clone_size: .; j_call: TRBJ2-4; v_call: TRBV5-4
cdr3_nt: TGTGCCAGCTCACCTCGCGAGCAAGAGACCCAGTACTTC; cdr3_aa: CASSPREQETQYF; d_call: .; clone_size: .; j_call: TRBJ2-5; v_call: TRBV18
cdr3_nt: TGTGCCAGCAGTTACTGGTTAGTTAGCACAGATACGCAGTATTTT; cdr3_aa: CASSYWLVSTDTQYF; d_call: .; clone_size: .; j_call: TRBJ2-3; v_call: TRBV6-6
cdr3_nt: TGTGCCAGTAGTATCTCCGGGACAGGGTTCAATGAGCAGTTCTTC; cdr3_aa: CASSISGTGFNEQFF; d_call: TRBD1; clone_size: .; j_call: TRBJ2-1; v_call: TRBV19
cdr3_nt: TGTGCCAGCAGTTACAGTCAGGAGGGTACCCAAGAGACCCAGTACTTC; cdr3_aa: CASSYSQEGTQETQYF; d_call: .; clone_size: .; j_call: TRBJ2-5; v_call: TRBV6-5
cdr3_nt: TGTGCCAGCAGCTCCCGACTAGCGGAGGCCGGGGAGCTGTTTTTT; cdr3_aa: CASSSRLAEAGELFF; d_call: TRBD2; clone_size: .; j_call: TRBJ2-2; v_call: TRBV5-5
cdr3_nt: TGTGCCAGTAGTGCCCTAGCGGGGGGCCAAGAGACCCAGTACTTC; cdr3_aa: CASSALAGGQETQYF; d_call: TRBD2; clone_size: .; j_call: TRBJ2-5; v_call: TRBV19
cdr3_nt: TGTGCCAGCAGCCCCCAACCGGGACTAGCGGGAGATCGCGATACGCAGTATTTT; cdr3_aa: CASSPQPGLAGDRDTQYF; d_call: TRBD2; clone_size: .; j_call: TRBJ2-3; v_call: TRBV5-5
cdr3_nt: TGTGCCAGCAGTTTCAAGCGAGACGAGCAGTACTTC; cdr3_aa: CASSFKRDEQYF; d_call: .; clone_size: .; j_call: TRBJ2-7; v_call: TRBV28
cdr3_nt: TGTGCCAGCAGCAGGACTAGCGCCAACACCGGGGAGCTGTTTTTT; cdr3_aa: CASSRTSANTGELFF; d_call: TRBD2; clone_size: .; j_call: TRBJ2-2; v_call: TRBV11-1
cdr3_nt: TGTGCCAGTAGTATATCATGGACAGGGAGAATTAGCTCCTATAATTCACCCCTCCACTTT; cdr3_aa: CASSISWTGRISSYNSPLHF; d_call: TRBD1; clone_size: .; j_call: TRBJ1-6; v_call: TRBV19
cdr3_nt: TGTGCTAGTGGTTTGGGACAGGGGGAGAATCAGCCCCAGCATTTT; cdr3_aa: CASGLGQGENQPQHF; d_call: TRBD1; clone_size: .; j_call: TRBJ1-5; v_call: TRBV12-5
cdr3_nt: TGTGCCAGCAGTCAACTAGCGGGACAGGGACCCACAGATACGCAGTATTTT; cdr3_aa: CASSQLAGQGPTDTQYF; d_call: .; clone_size: .; j_call: TRBJ2-3; v_call: TRBV28
cdr3_nt: TGTGCCTGGAGTAGGTCAGGGGGAAGAGCTAATGAAAAACTGTTTTTT; cdr3_aa: CAWSRSGGRANEKLFF; d_call: TRBD1; clone_size: .; j_call: TRBJ1-4; v_call: TRBV30
cdr3_nt: TGCGCCAGCAGCGGGGGACAGGCGGAATCCACCGGGGAGCTGTTTTTT; cdr3_aa: CASSGGQAESTGELFF; d_call: TRBD1; clone_size: .; j_call: TRBJ2-2; v_call: TRBV5-1
cdr3_nt: TGTGCCAGCAGTCCCCCCGGTGTGGGAGTACAGTACTTC; cdr3_aa: CASSPPGVGVQYF; d_call: .; clone_size: .; j_call: TRBJ2-7; v_call: TRBV28
cdr3_nt: TGTGCCAGCAGGCCCGGCTGGGACAGGGAAGGCTACACCTTC; cdr3_aa: CASRPGWDREGYTF; d_call: TRBD1; clone_size: .; j_call: TRBJ1-2; v_call: TRBV7-9
cdr3_nt: TGTGCCAGCAGCTGGGCAGGGGTAGGCAATCAGCCCCAGCATTTT; cdr3_aa: CASSWAGVGNQPQHF; d_call: .; clone_size: .; j_call: TRBJ1-5; v_call: TRBV5-5
cdr3_nt: TGTGCCAGCAGCTTGACACTAGCGGGAGTTTCGGAGGAGCAGTTCTTC; cdr3_aa: CASSLTLAGVSEEQFF; d_call: TRBD2; clone_size: once; j_call: TRBJ2-1; v_call: TRBV5-6
cdr3_nt: TGCGCCAGCAGCTTGACAGGTTCCAACACTGAAGCTTTCTTT; cdr3_aa: CASSLTGSNTEAFF; d_call: .; clone_size: once; j_call: TRBJ1-1; v_call: TRBV5-1
cdr3_nt: TGTGCCAGCAGCTTGGGGGGCTGGAGCTCCTACGAGCAGTACTTC; cdr3_aa: CASSLGGWSSYEQYF; d_call: .; clone_size: .; j_call: TRBJ2-7; v_call: TRBV5-6
cdr3_nt: TGCAGTGCTAGCAGGGAAAAACTGTTTTTT; cdr3_aa: CSASREKLFF; d_call: .; clone_size: few; j_call: TRBJ1-4; v_call: TRBV20-1
cdr3_nt: TGTGCCAGCAGCCAATTACCGGGACAGGGGGATCTAGGTGAGCAGTTCTTC; cdr3_aa: CASSQLPGQGDLGEQFF; d_call: TRBD1; clone_size: .; j_call: TRBJ2-1; v_call: TRBV14
cdr3_nt: TGTGCCACCAGCAGAGATATCGGGGCTGGAAACACCATATATTTT; cdr3_aa: CATSRDIGAGNTIYF; d_call: .; clone_size: .; j_call: TRBJ1-3; v_call: TRBV15
cdr3_nt: TGTGCCAGCAGCTGGACAGGGGGCAGTTACGAGCAGTACTTC; cdr3_aa: CASSWTGGSYEQYF; d_call: TRBD1; clone_size: .; j_call: TRBJ2-7; v_call: TRBV2
cdr3_nt: TGTGCCAGCAGCTGGGCCCGCCAAGAGACCCAGTACTTC; cdr3_aa: CASSWARQETQYF; d_call: .; clone_size: .; j_call: TRBJ2-5; v_call: TRBV5-4